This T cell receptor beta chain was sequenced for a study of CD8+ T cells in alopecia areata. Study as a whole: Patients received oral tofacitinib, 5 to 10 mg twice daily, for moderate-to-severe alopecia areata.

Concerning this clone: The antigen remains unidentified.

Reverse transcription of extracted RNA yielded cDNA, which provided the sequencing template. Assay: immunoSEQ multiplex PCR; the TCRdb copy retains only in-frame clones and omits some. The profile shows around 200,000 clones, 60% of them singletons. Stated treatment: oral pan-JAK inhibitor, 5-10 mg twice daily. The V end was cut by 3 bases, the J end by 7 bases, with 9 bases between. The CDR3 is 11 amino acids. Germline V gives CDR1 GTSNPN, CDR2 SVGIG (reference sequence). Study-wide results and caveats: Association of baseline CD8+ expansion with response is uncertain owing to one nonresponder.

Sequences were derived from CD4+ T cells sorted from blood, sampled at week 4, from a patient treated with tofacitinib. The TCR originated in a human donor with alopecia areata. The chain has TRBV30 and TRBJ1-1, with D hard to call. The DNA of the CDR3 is TGTGCCTGGAGCTTGGGCTTTGAAGCTTTCTTT. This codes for CAWSLGFEAFF.